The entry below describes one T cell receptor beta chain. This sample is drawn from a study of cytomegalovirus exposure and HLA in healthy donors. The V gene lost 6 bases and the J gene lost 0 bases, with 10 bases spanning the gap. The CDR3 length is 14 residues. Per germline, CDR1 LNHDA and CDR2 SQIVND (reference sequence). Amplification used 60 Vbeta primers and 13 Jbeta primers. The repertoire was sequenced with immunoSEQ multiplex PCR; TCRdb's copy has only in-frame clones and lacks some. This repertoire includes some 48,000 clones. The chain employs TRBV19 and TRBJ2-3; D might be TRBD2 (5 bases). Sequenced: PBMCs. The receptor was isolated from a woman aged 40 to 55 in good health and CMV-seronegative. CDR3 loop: CASRRSGSTDTQYF. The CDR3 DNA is TGTGCCAGTAGGCGGAGCGGAAGCACAGATACGCAGTATTTT. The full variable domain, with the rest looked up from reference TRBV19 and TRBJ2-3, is DGGITQSPKYLFRKEGQNVTLSCEQNLNHDAMYWYRQDPGQGLRLIYYSQIVNDFQKGDIAEGYSVSREKKESFPLTVTSAQKNPTAFYLCASRRSGSTDTQYFGPGTRLTVL.